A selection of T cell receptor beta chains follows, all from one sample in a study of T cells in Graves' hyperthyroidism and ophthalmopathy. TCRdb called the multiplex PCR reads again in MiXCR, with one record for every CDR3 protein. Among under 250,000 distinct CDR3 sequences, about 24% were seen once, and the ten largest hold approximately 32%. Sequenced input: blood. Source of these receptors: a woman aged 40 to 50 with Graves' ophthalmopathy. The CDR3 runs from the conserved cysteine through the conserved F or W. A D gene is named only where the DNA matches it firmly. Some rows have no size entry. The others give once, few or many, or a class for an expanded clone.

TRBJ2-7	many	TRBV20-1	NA	TGCAGTGCTATCAGCCCCCGGAATTACGAGCAGTACTTC	CSAISPRNYEQYF
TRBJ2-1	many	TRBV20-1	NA	TGCAGTGCTAGGCCGCTGACTTCTTACAATGAGCAGTTCTTC	CSARPLTSYNEQFF
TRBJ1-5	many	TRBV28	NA	TGTGCCAGCAGAACGGACATTTCTTATAGCAATCAGCCCCAGCATTTT	CASRTDISYSNQPQHF
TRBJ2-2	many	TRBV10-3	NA	TGTGCCATCAGTGACGGCACCCTCACCGGGGAGCTGTTTTTT	CAISDGTLTGELFF
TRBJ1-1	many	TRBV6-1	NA	TGTGCCAGCAGCAGGTTTCAGAACACTGAAGCTTTCTTT	CASSRFQNTEAFF
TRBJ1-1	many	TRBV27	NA	TGTGCCAGCAGTTTAGCAGGGCAGGACACTGAAGCTTTCTTT	CASSLAGQDTEAFF
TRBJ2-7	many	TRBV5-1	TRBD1	TGCGCCAGCAGCTTTGGATCTCCGGGACAGACATCCTACGAGCAGTACTTC	CASSFGSPGQTSYEQYF
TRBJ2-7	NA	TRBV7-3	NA	TGTGCCAGCAGCCCCACCGGGTCACCCTACGAGCAGTACTTC	CASSPTGSPYEQYF
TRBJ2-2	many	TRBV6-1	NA	TGTGCCAGCAGTGAACTAGAGGGAGTCGGGGAGCTGTTTTTT	CASSELEGVGELFF
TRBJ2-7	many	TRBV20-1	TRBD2	TGCAGTGCTAGGGGACTAGCGGGATCCTCGGCCTACGAGCAGTACTTC	CSARGLAGSSAYEQYF
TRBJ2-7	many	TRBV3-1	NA	TGTGCCAGCAGCCAAGATATGGGGGGTATGGGCGAGCAGTACTTC	CASSQDMGGMGEQYF
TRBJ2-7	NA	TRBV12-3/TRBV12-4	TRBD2	TGTGCCAGCAGCCCCGGACTAGCGGGACGGACCTACGGGCAGTACTTC	CASSPGLAGRTYGQYF